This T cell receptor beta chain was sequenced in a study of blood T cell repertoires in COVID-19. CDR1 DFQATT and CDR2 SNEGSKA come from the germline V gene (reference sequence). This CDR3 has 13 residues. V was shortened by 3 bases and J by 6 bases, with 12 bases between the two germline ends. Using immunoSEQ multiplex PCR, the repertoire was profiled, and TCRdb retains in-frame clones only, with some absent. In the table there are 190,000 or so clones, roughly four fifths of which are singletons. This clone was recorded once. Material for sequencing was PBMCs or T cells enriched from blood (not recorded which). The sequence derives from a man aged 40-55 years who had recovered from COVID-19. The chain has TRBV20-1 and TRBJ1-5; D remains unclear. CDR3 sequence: CSASSGSRQPQHF. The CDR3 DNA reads TGCAGTGCTAGTTCGGGGAGCCGTCAGCCCCAGCATTTT.